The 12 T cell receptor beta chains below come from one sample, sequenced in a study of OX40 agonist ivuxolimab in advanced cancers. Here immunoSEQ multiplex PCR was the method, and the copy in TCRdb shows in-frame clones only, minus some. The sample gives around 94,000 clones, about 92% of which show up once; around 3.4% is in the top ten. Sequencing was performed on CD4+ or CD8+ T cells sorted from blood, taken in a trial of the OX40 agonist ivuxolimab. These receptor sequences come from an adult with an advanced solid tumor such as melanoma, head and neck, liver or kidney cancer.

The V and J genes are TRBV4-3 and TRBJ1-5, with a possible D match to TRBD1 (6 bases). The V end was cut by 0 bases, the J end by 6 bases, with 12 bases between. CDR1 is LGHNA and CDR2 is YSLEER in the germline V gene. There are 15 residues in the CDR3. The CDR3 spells CASSQDQGGGQPQHF. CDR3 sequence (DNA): TGCGCCAGCAGCCAAGATCAAGGGGGTGGTCAGCCCCAGCATTTT.

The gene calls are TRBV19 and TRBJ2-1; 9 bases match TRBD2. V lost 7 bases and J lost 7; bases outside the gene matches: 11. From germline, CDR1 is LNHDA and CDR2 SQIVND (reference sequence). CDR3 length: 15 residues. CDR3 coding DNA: TGTGCCAGTACCGTCACGTCTAGCGGGGAAAATGAGCAGTTCTTC. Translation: CASTVTSSGENEQFF.

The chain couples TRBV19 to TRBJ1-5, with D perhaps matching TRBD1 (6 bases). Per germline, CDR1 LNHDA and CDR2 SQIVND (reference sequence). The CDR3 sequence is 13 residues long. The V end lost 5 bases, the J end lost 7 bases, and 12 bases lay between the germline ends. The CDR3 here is CASSSGVRQPQHF. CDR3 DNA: TGTGCCAGTAGTTCAGGGGTGCGCCAGCCCCAGCATTTT.

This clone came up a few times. CDR3 residues: CASSPSNTEAFF. DNA of the CDR3: TGTGCCAGCAGCCCCTCCAACACTGAAGCTTTCTTT. The gene calls are TRBV9 and TRBJ1-1, with no clear D. V was pared by 4 bases and J by 2 bases, with 6 bases between. This CDR3 contains 12 residues. Germline V gives CDR1 SGDLS, CDR2 YYNGEE. The entire variable domain, with the rest obtained from reference TRBV9 and TRBJ1-1, is as follows: DSGVTQTPKHLITATGQRVTLRCSPRSGDLSVYWYQQSLDQGLQFLIQYYNGEERAKGNILERFSAQQFPDLHSELNLSSLELGDSALYFCASSPSNTEAFFGQGTRLTVV.

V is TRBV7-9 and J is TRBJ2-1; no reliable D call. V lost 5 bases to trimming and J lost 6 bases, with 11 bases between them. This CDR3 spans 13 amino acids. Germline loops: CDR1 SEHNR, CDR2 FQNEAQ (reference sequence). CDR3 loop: CASSPPGSNEQFF. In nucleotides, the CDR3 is TGTGCCAGCAGCCCCCCGGGCTCCAATGAGCAGTTCTTC.

This CDR3 is CASSPFQGAPDGYTF. CDR3 DNA sequence: TGCGCCAGCAGTCCTTTTCAGGGGGCCCCAGATGGCTACACCTTC. The rearrangement uses TRBV4-3 and TRBJ1-2, with 8 bases identical to TRBD1. V shed 6 bases and J 6 bases; nucleotides not matched to a gene: 12. CDR3 length: 15 residues. From germline, CDR1 is LGHNA and CDR2 YSLEER.

The CDR3 loop is CASSINSGGPNHEQYF. DNA of the CDR3: TGTGCCAGTAGTATTAATAGCGGGGGGCCGAACCACGAGCAGTACTTC. The chain recombines TRBV19 with TRBJ2-7, with TRBD2 matching over 10 bases. CDR1 and CDR2 (germline): LNHDA, SQIVND (reference sequence). The CDR3 is 16 residues long. V lost 3 bases to trimming and J lost 5 bases; unmatched junction nucleotides: 10.

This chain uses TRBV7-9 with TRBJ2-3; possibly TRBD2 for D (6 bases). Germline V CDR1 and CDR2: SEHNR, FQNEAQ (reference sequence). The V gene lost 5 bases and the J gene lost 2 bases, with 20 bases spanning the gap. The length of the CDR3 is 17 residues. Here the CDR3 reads CASSQRDSRSDTDTQYF. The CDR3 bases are TGTGCCAGCAGCCAACGGGACTCCCGTAGTGACACAGATACGCAGTATTTT.

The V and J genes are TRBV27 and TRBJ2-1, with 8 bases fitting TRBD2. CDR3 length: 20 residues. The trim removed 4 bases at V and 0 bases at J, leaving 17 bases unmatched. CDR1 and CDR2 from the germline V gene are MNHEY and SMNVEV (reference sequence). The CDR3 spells CASSSLGDSGGAASYNEQFF. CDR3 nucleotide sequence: TGTGCCAGCAGTTCCCTCGGGGACTCGGGGGGGGCAGCCTCCTACAATGAGCAGTTCTTC.

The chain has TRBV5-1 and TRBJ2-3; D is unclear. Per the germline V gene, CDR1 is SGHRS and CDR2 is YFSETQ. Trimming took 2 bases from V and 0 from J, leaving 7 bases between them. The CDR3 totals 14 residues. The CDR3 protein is CASSFEKSTDTQYF. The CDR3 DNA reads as TGCGCCAGCAGCTTTGAAAAGAGCACAGATACGCAGTATTTT. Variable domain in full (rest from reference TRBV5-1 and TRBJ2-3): KAGVTQTPRYLIKTRGQQVTLSCSPISGHRSVSWYQQTPGQGLQFLFEYFSETQRNKGNFPGRFSGRQFSNSRSEMNVSTLELGDSALYLCASSFEKSTDTQYFGPGTRLTVL.

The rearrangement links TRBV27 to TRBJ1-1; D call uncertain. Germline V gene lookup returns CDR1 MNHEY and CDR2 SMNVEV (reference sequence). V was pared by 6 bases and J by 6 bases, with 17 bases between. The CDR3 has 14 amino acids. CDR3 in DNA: TGTGCCAGCAGCCTAACGGCGGGGTTCCCTGAAGCTTTCTTT. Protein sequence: CASSLTAGFPEAFF.

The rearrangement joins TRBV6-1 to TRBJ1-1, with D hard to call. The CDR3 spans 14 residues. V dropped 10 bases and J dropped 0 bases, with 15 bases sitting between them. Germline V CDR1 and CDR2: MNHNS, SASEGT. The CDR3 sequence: CAISATILNTEAFF. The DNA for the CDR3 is TGTGCCATTTCCGCAACCATACTGAACACTGAAGCTTTCTTT.